The T cell receptor beta chain described here comes from a study of blood T cells in healthy people across ages. The CDR3 consists of 15 residues. The germline V gene has CDR1 SGHTA and CDR2 FQGNSA. Regarding the study as a whole: Higher diversity and more naive CD4+ cells were features of long-lived donors, compared to aged donors. There was a strong correlation between TCR beta diversity and naive T cell percentage. Unknown CMV status may confound age-related changes in expanded clones.

In regard to this clonotype: Its antigen is unidentified. At one end the junction does not follow the germline gene, possibly because of a read error.

Together with a sample-barcoded 5' primer, a J-beta primer mix was included in a second PCR lasting about 7 to 12 cycles. Unique molecular identifiers of 12 random nucleotides labeled each cDNA. Each CDR3 protein gets one entry after TCRdb re-called the 5' RACE reads with MiXCR. This table holds under 2 million distinct CDR3 sequences, roughly 32% found once. The clonotype originates from a woman under 40 in good health. The source material was blood. J is TRBJ2-3 and V is TRBV7-2, with D perhaps being TRBD1 or TRBD2 (5 bases each). The CDR3 DNA sequence: TGTGCCAGCAGCCCCCAGGGAGTGAGCACAGGTACGCAGTATTTT. This codes for CASSPQGVSTGTQYF.